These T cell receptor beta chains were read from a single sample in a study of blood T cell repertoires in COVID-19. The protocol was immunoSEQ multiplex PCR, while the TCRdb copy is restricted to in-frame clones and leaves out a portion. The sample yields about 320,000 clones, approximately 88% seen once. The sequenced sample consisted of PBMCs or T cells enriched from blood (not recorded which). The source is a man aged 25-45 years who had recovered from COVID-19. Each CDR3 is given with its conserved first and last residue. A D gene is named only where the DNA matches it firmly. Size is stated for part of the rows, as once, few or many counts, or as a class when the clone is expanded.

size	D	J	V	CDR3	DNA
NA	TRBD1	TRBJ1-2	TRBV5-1	CASSLVGQGFVGYTF	TGCGCCAGCAGCTTGGTGGGACAGGGGTTCGTTGGCTACACCTTC
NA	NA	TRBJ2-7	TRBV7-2	CASSLAAYSGGSEQYF	TGTGCCAGCAGCTTAGCCGCCTATTCAGGAGGAAGCGAGCAGTACTTC
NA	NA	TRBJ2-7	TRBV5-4	CASSDPVSDRSYEQYF	TGTGCCAGCAGCGACCCCGTTAGTGACAGATCCTACGAGCAGTACTTC
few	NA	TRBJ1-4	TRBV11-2	CASSLLAQSNEKLFF	TGTGCCAGCAGCTTATTAGCCCAGTCCAATGAAAAACTGTTTTTT
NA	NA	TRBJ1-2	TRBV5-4	CASSLYRASYGYTF	TGTGCCAGCAGCTTGTACAGGGCGTCCTATGGCTACACCTTC
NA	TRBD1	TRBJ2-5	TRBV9	CASSVAGGRDRTQETQYF	TGTGCCAGCAGCGTAGCTGGCGGTAGGGACAGGACCCAAGAGACCCAGTACTTC
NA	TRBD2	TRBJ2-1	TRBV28	CASSPLSILAANEQFF	TGTGCCAGCAGTCCGCTATCTATCCTAGCGGCCAATGAGCAGTTCTTC
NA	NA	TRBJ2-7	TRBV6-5	CASRGPLTYEQYF	TGTGCCAGCAGGGGGCCCCTAACCTACGAGCAGTACTTC
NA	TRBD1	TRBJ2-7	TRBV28	CASRRTGGTYEQYF	TGTGCCAGCAGGAGGACAGGGGGGACCTACGAGCAGTACTTC
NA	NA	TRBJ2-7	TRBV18	CASSPPSGTPYEQYF	TGTGCCAGCTCACCACCGTCAGGAACCCCCTACGAGCAGTACTTC
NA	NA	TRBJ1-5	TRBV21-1	CASSLSPPCGHPISNQPQHF	TGTGCCAGCAGTCTATCTCCGCCATGTGGGCATCCAATTAGCAATCAGCCCCAGCATTTT
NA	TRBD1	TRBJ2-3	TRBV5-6	CASSLVDRDGDTQYF	TGTGCCAGCAGCTTGGTGGACAGGGATGGGGATACGCAGTATTTT
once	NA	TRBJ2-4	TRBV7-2	CASSPTGVTNIQYF	TGTGCCAGCAGCCCCACGGGGGTAACAAACATTCAGTACTTC
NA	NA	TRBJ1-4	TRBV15	CATSISRGTNEKLFF	TGTGCCACCAGTATTAGTAGGGGAACTAATGAAAAACTGTTTTTT
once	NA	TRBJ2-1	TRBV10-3	CAITSRQGPSSYNEQFF	TGTGCCATCACCTCGAGGCAGGGCCCTAGCTCCTACAATGAGCAGTTCTTC
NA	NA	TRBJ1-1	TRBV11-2	CASSLSWTDMNTEAFF	TGTGCCAGCAGTCTTTCCTGGACAGATATGAACACTGAAGCTTTCTTT
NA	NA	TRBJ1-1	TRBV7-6	CASSLASGYTEAFF	TGTGCCAGCAGCTTAGCCTCGGGTTACACTGAAGCTTTCTTT
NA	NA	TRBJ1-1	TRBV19	CASTHPGEGDEAFF	TGTGCCAGTACTCACCCGGGGGAGGGGGACGAAGCTTTCTTT
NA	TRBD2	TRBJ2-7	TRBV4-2	CASSHRLAGGTYEQYF	TGTGCCAGCAGCCATAGACTAGCGGGGGGGACCTACGAGCAGTACTTC
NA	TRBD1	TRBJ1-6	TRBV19	CASSPGQFNSPLHF	TGTGCCAGTAGTCCGGGACAGTTTAATTCACCCCTCCACTTT
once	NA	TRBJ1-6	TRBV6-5	CASSYGSSPLHF	TGTGCCAGCAGTTACGGGAGTTCACCCCTCCACTTT
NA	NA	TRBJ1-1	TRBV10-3	CAISVQAGTEAFF	TGTGCCATCAGTGTACAAGCGGGCACTGAAGCTTTCTTT
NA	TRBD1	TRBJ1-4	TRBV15	CATRPTGYVEKLFF	TGTGCCACCAGACCGACAGGGTACGTGGAAAAACTGTTTTTT
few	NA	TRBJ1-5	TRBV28	CASRFDRKPYNQPQHF	TGTGCCAGCAGATTCGACAGGAAACCGTACAATCAGCCCCAGCATTTT
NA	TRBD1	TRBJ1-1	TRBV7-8	CASSSQGAYTEAFF	TGTGCCAGCAGCTCGCAGGGGGCATACACTGAAGCTTTCTTT
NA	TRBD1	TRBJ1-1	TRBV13	CASSPDRAGTEAFF	TGTGCCAGCAGTCCGGACAGGGCGGGCACTGAAGCTTTCTTT
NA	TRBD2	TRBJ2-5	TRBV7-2	CASSSGLARGGETQYF	TGTGCCAGCAGCTCGGGACTAGCGAGAGGGGGAGAGACCCAGTACTTC
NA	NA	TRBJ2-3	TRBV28	CASSLLLDETGNTDTQYF	TGTGCCAGCAGTTTACTCCTCGACGAAACAGGAAACACAGATACGCAGTATTTT
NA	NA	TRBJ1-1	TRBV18	CASSPRGGGLAFF	TGTGCCAGCTCACCCCGAGGGGGGGGTCTGGCTTTCTTT
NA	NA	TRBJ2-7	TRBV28	CASSLFSSYEQYF	TGTGCCAGCAGTTTATTTAGCTCCTACGAGCAGTACTTC
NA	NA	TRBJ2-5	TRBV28	CASSLWISPIQETQYF	TGTGCCAGCAGTTTATGGATCAGTCCAATCCAAGAGACCCAGTACTTC
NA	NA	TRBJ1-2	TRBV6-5	CASSYGTRIGYTF	TGTGCCAGCAGTTACGGGACTCGTATAGGCTACACCTTC
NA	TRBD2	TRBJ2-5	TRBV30	CAWSLGLAGFQETQYF	TGTGCCTGGAGTCTCGGACTAGCGGGGTTTCAAGAGACCCAGTACTTC
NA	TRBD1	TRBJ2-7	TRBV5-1	CASSLLGQGGEQYF	TGCGCCAGCAGCCTCCTTGGACAGGGGGGAGAGCAGTACTTC
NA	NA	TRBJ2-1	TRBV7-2	CASSFPGWVYNEQFF	TGTGCCAGCAGCTTTCCGGGGTGGGTTTACAATGAGCAGTTCTTC
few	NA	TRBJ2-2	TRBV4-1	CASSQQVYTGELFF	TGCGCCAGCAGCCAACAGGTATACACCGGGGAGCTGTTTTTT
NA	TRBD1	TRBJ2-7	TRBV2	CASWTGIYEQYF	TGTGCCAGCTGGACAGGGATCTACGAGCAGTACTTC
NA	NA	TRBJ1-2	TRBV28	CASSLGEGRIYGYTF	TGTGCCAGCAGTTTGGGGGAGGGACGGATCTATGGCTACACCTTC
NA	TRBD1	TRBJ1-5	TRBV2	CASSAGQSQPQHF	TGTGCCAGCAGCGCGGGACAGAGTCAGCCCCAGCATTTT
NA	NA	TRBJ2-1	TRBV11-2	CASSTPSQGLGINEQFF	TGTGCCAGCAGCACACCCAGCCAGGGGTTAGGCATCAATGAGCAGTTCTTC
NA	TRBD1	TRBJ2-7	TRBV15	CATNRDRGSHEQYF	TGTGCCACCAACCGGGACAGGGGGTCCCACGAGCAGTACTTC
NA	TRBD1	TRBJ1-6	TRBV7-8	CASSPGQGAPYNSPLHF	TGTGCCAGCAGCCCTGGACAGGGGGCGCCTTATAATTCACCCCTCCACTTT
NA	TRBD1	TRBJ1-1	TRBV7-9	CASSQTGDEAFF	TGTGCCAGCAGCCAAACAGGGGATGAAGCTTTCTTT
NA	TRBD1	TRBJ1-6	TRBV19	CASSTGTGAVVSPLHF	TGTGCCAGTAGTACCGGGACAGGGGCGGTAGTCTCACCCCTCCACTTT
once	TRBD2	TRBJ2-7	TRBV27	CASSPRGGERGVYEQYF	TGTGCCAGCAGTCCGCGGGGTGGGGAGCGGGGCGTCTACGAGCAGTACTTC
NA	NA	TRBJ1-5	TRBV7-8	CASSLEPLRAQPQHF	TGTGCCAGCAGCTTAGAACCCTTGCGGGCGCAGCCCCAGCATTTT
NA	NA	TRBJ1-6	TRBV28	CATLTRNSPLHF	TGTGCCACACTCACCCGTAATTCACCCCTCCACTTT
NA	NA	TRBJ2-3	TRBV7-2	CASSFLGGKDTQYF	TGTGCCAGCAGCTTTTTAGGAGGGAAGGATACGCAGTATTTT
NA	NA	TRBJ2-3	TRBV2	CASSPSSVTDTQYF	TGTGCCAGCAGTCCTTCCTCCGTCACAGATACGCAGTATTTT
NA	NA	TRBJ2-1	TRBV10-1	CASSDPGFYNEQFF	TGCGCCAGCAGTGACCCAGGGTTCTACAATGAGCAGTTCTTC
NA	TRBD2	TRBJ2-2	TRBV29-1	CSVRTSGGATGELFF	TGCAGCGTGCGGACTAGCGGGGGGGCCACCGGGGAGCTGTTTTTT
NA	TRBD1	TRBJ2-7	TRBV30	CAWSVQGAYEQYF	TGTGCCTGGAGTGTCCAGGGGGCCTACGAGCAGTACTTC
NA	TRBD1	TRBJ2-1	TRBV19	CASSIRSGDSSYNEQFF	TGTGCCAGTAGTATAAGGAGTGGGGACAGCTCCTACAATGAGCAGTTCTTC
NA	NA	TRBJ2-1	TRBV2	CASSPNRASSYNEQFF	TGTGCCAGCAGTCCCAACAGGGCTAGCTCCTACAATGAGCAGTTCTTC